This TCR beta chain was retrieved from a study of blood T cell repertoires in COVID-19. As for the study in general: Both acute and convalescent COVID-19 samples were obtained from the United States, Italy and Spain. PBMCs, B-cell-depleted T cells, or T cells were the source of the cDNA or gDNA that made up the material.

The germline V gene has CDR1 SNHLY and CDR2 FYNNEI. V was cut by 5 bases and J by 5 bases, with 15 bases left in between. The CDR3 extends over 14 amino acids. Produced via immunoSEQ multiplex PCR; TCRdb's table is partial and in-frame only. Here the sample spans around 27,000 clones, more than 80% being singletons. Sequencing used peripheral blood. The rearrangement links TRBV2 to TRBJ1-1; maybe TRBD1 (5 bases). This receptor was obtained from a man aged 60 to 69 with acute or convalescent COVID-19. DNA for the CDR3: TGTGCCAGCAGTACCGTGGGGGGAGGGACTGAAGCTTTCTTT. The encoded protein is CASSTVGGGTEAFF.